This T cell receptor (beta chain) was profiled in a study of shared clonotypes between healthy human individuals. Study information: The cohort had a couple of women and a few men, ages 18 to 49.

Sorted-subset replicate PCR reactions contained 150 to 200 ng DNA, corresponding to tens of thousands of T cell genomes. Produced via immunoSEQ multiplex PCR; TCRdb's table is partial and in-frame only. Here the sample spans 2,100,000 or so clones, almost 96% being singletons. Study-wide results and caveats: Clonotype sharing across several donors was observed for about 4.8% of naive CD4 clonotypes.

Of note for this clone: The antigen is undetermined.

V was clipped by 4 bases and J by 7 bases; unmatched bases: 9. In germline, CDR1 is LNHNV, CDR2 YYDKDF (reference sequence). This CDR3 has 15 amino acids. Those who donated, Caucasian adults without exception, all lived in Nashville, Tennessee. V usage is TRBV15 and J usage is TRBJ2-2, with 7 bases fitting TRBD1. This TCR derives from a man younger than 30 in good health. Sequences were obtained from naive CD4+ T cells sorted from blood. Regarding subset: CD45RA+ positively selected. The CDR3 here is CATSTNRGVGGELFF. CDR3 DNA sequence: TGTGCCACCAGCACCAACAGGGGAGTAGGCGGGGAGCTGTTTTTT.